Sequencing of this T cell receptor beta chain was carried out in a study of T cells in Graves' hyperthyroidism and ophthalmopathy. This clonotype has a count of ten or more. Amplified TCR beta CDR3 regions came from RNA transcripts. The primer set for the first-round RT-PCR of the TCR CDR3 was HTBI. TCRdb fed the multiplex PCR reads into MiXCR, producing one record per CDR3 protein. The table shows about 840,000 distinct CDR3 sequences, with 35% to 45% occurring only once. The CDR3 is 14 amino acids. Germline CDR1 reads MNHEY; CDR2 reads SVGAGI. V was clipped by 8 bases and J by 1 base; unmatched bases: 6.

V and J are TRBV6-5 and TRBJ2-7; 9 nucleotides match TRBD2. Material: blood. The TCR sequence derives from a young man with Graves' hyperthyroidism. The CDR3 here is CASRLAGESYEQYF. CDR3 in DNA: TGTGCCAGCCGTTTAGCGGGAGAGTCCTACGAGCAGTACTTC.